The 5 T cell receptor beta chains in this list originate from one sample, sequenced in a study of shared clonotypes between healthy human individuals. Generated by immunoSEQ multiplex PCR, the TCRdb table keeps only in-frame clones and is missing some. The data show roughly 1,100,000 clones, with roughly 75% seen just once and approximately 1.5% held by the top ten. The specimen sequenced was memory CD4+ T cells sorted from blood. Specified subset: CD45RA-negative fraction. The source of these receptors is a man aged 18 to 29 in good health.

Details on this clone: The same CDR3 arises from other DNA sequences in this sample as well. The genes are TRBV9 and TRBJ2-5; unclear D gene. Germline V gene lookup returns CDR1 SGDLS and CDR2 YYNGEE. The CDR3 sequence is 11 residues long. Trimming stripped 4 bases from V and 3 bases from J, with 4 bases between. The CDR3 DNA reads TGTGCCAGCAGCCGCGAAGAGACCCAGTACTTC. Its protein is CASSREETQYF.

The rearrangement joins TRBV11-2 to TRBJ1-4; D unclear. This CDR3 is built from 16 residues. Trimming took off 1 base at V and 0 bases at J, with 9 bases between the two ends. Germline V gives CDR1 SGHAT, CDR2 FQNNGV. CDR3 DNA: TGTGCCAGCAGCTTAGGGTCGCGGGCAACTAATGAAAAACTGTTTTTT. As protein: CASSLGSRATNEKLFF.

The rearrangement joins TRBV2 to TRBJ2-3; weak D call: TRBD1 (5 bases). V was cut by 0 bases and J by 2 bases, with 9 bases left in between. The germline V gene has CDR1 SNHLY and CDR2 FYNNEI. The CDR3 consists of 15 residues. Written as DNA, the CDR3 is TGTGCCAGCAGTGAAGCGGGGCAGAACACAGATACGCAGTATTTT. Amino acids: CASSEAGQNTDTQYF.

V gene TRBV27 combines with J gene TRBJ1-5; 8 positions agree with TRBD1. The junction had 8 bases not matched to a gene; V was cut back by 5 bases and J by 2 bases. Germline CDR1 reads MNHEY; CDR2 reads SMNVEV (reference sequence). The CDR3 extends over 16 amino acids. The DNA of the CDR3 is TGTGCCAGCAGTGTGCGCCAGGGGGCCGGCAATCAGCCCCAGCATTTT. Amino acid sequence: CASSVRQGAGNQPQHF.

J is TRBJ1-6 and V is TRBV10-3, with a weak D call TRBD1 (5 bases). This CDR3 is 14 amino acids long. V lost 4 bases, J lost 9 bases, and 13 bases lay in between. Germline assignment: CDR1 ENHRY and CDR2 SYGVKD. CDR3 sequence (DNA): TGTGCCATCAGTGCGGGAACAGGAGTTTCACCCCTCCACTTT. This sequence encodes CAISAGTGVSPLHF.